The rows below give T cell receptor beta chains drawn from one sample of a study of cytomegalovirus exposure and HLA in healthy donors. Sequencing used immunoSEQ multiplex PCR; TCRdb keeps in-frame clones, though not all of them. This table has about 170,000 clones, more than 65% appearing once. Sample: PBMCs. The source is a male donor in good health and CMV-seronegative. The CDR3 runs from the conserved cysteine through the conserved F or W.

TRBV7-6,TRBJ1-4,CASSLEGRGRGEKLFF
TRBV27,TRBJ2-7,CASRQTTGLSYEQYF
TRBV5-1,TRBJ1-4,CASSLATAGIEKLFF
TRBV20-1,TRBJ1-2,CSARVGNGYTF
TRBV11-1,TRBJ2-4,CASSDKGLAVLAKNIQYF
TRBV20-1,TRBJ2-5,CSAQGAETQYF
TRBV6-5,TRBJ1-2,CASSSTQGFYGYTF
TRBV6-1,TRBJ1-3,CASSEGGSGNTIYF
TRBV11-3,TRBJ2-3,CASSQSDTQYF
TRBV19,TRBJ2-7,CASSPLGRSGSPYF
TRBV29-1,TRBJ1-1,CSVDAGLNTEAFF
TRBV2,TRBJ2-3,CASSKKGGPGPDTQYF
TRBV7-9,TRBJ2-1,CASSPRQGVASYNEQFF
TRBV18,TRBJ2-2,CASSRSIGGGTGELFF
TRBV14,TRBJ2-3,CASSQATALTTQYF
TRBV5-5,TRBJ1-5,CASSLYSNQPQHF
TRBV12-5,TRBJ1-4,CASGSGTGREKLFF
TRBV7-9,TRBJ1-1,CASSLARDRMNTEAFF
TRBV19,TRBJ2-2,CASSTQGGNTGELFF
TRBV9,TRBJ1-6,CASSPGTGESPLHF
TRBV30,TRBJ2-2,CAWRGAGPGELFF
TRBV11-2,TRBJ2-3,CASSLGHEYNTQYF
TRBV6-6,TRBJ2-7,CASSYPSTGGYEQYF
TRBV7-9,TRBJ2-1,CSSSGTASNEQFF
TRBV11-3,TRBJ2-2,CASSLEGGSEELFF
TRBV15,TRBJ1-1,CATSRSQGFQLNTEAFF
TRBV19,TRBJ2-1,CASRGQGEYNEQFF
TRBV7-3,TRBJ2-6,CATTGGLIAGANVLTF
TRBV5-1,TRBJ1-1,CASSLTTRGANTEAFF
TRBV29-1,TRBJ1-4,CSVGAPGATNEKLFF
TRBV19,TRBJ2-1,CASSIDPLAGVYNEQFF
TRBV27,TRBJ1-1,CASSTQQNFEAFF
TRBV7-8,TRBJ1-4,CASRQQGTGEKLFF
TRBV10-1,-,CASSAGGRGYSYEQYF
TRBV28,TRBJ2-7,CASSPRTGSYEQYF
TRBV29-1,TRBJ1-5,CSVANLEGNQPQHF
TRBV6-4,TRBJ1-1,CASSEQGGTEAFF
TRBV6-4,TRBJ2-3,CASSQTLAGAFVDTQYF
TRBV7-9,TRBJ1-2,CASSSTEGGYTF
TRBV6-5,TRBJ1-2,CASSYSVAVYGYTF
TRBV10-2,TRBJ2-3,CASSESSFFTDTQYF
TRBV7-9,TRBJ2-7,CSSRRDSSYEQYF
TRBV6-6,TRBJ1-2,CASSPHGSTYGYTF
TRBV5-6,TRBJ1-1,CASSLARRQLNTEAFF
TRBV28,TRBJ2-7,CASRKTGGRAYEQYF
TRBV6-1,TRBJ1-1,CASRTQGADTEAFF
TRBV6-1,TRBJ1-2,CASSEQGSTRDGYTF
TRBV14,TRBJ1-2,CASSQRPGESHEGYTF
TRBV7-2,TRBJ2-5,CASSPSYQETQYF
TRBV25-1,TRBJ1-2,CASRDSPPNYGYTF
TRBV7-9,TRBJ1-1,CSSSFRDSYTEAFF
TRBV28,TRBJ2-3,CATSVPSSSTDTQYF
TRBV2,TRBJ1-1,CASRRDMNTEAFF